One sample yielded the 13 T cell receptor beta chains listed below, sequenced in a study of patients and donors after allogeneic stem cell transplantation. TCRdb used MiXCR to reprocess the RT-PCR reads, holding one entry per CDR3 protein. The sample records roughly 940,000 distinct CDR3 sequences, roughly 17% being singletons. Source material: blood, either unsorted or a sorted T cell fraction (not recorded which). All receptors derive from a human donor who was either an allogeneic HSCT recipient or a stem cell or donor lymphocyte infusion donor (not recorded which). It is not recorded whose cells these are; they may come from a transplant donor.

In its sample, this clonotype was seen a few times. V gene TRBV7-9 combines with J gene TRBJ2-7; D tentatively fits TRBD1 or TRBD2 (5 bases each). CDR3 length: 14 amino acids. V was trimmed by 5 bases and J by 1 base, leaving 12 bases between them. Germline-derived CDR1 and CDR2 are SEHNR and FQNEAQ (reference sequence). The DNA of the CDR3 is TGTGCCAGCAGCCACCGGGACGGATCCTACGAGCAGTACTTC. Protein sequence: CASSHRDGSYEQYF.

The CDR3 region is CATSRVTYEQYF. CDR3 sequence (DNA): TGTGCCACCAGCAGAGTCACCTACGAGCAGTACTTC. The chain uses TRBV15 and TRBJ2-7; no definite D call. From germline, CDR1 is LNHNV and CDR2 YYDKDF (reference sequence). Trimming took 1 base from V and 2 from J, leaving 3 bases between them. CDR3 size: 12 residues.

The CDR3 region has the DNA TGTGCCACCAGCAGAGTCGGAGCGTTGAACACCGGGGAGCTGTTTTTT. This encodes CATSRVGALNTGELFF. The chain links TRBV15 to TRBJ2-2, with D unclear. Germline CDR1 reads LNHNV; CDR2 reads YYDKDF (reference sequence). This CDR3 is 16 amino acids long. V was shortened by 1 base and J by 1 base, with 10 bases between the two germline ends. Combining the CDR3 with reference TRBV15 and TRBJ2-2 gives the whole variable domain DAMVIQNPRYQVTQFGKPVTLSCSQTLNHNVMYWYQQKSSQAPKLLFHYYDKDFNNEADTPDNFQSRRPNTSFCFLDIRSPGLGDTAMYLCATSRVGALNTGELFFGEGSRLTVL.

This chain joins TRBV4-3 and TRBJ1-3; D unclear. V lost 0 bases and J 4 bases, leaving 7 bases between the germline ends. The germline gives CDR1 LGHNA, CDR2 YSLEER. This CDR3 comprises 14 residues. In DNA, the CDR3 is TGCGCCAGCAGCCAAGATTTGGGAGGAAACACCATATATTTT. It specifies CASSQDLGGNTIYF.

This clonotype was detected a few times. One end of the junction is discordant with germline, which a read error may explain. The V and J genes are TRBV6-2 or TRBV6-3 and TRBJ2-1, with 8 bases identical to TRBD2. This CDR3 is built from 17 residues. The germline V gene has CDR1 MNHEY and CDR2 SVGEGT. DNA for the CDR3: TGTGCCAGCAGTCACTCCTCAGGGCGGGGGGACTACAATGAGCAGTTCTTC. Encoded protein: CASSHSSGRGDYNEQFF.

This clonotype was counted only a few times. The chain's CDR3 is CSVAGTLNSPLHF. Here the CDR3 DNA reads TGCAGCGTAGCCGGGACACTTAATTCACCCCTCCACTTT. V usage is TRBV29-1 and J usage is TRBJ1-6, with a possible D match to TRBD1 (6 bases). V was pared by 6 bases and J by 6 bases, with 12 bases between. The CDR3 extends over 13 amino acids. CDR1 and CDR2 (germline): SQVTM, ANQGSEA.

The chain combines TRBV4-1 with TRBJ2-6, with 7 bases identical to TRBD2. The CDR3 runs to 18 residues. The germline CDR1 and CDR2 sequences are MGHRA and YSYEKL. J gave up 0 bases and V 3 bases, and 8 bases lay outside the gene matches. Here the CDR3 DNA reads TGCGCCAGCAGCCAGGGGGGACGGGGGGTCTCTGGGGCCAACGTCCTGACTTTC. It encodes CASSQGGRGVSGANVLTF.

J is TRBJ2-7 and V is TRBV12-3 or TRBV12-4; D remains unclear. Trimming removed 7 bases at V and 2 bases at J, with 9 bases between. The length of the CDR3 is 12 residues. The CDR3 is CASNLRPYEQYF. DNA of the CDR3: TGTGCCAGCAACTTACGCCCCTACGAGCAGTACTTC.

This chain links TRBV21-1 with TRBJ2-1; the D call TRBD1 from the table was never checked on the DNA. TRBV21-1 is a pseudogene locus. This CDR3 is 15 amino acids long. CDR3 DNA sequence: TGTGCCAGCAGCAAATTTGCGGGACAGGACAATGAGCAGTTCTTC. Its protein is CASSKFAGQDNEQFF.

The rearrangement links TRBV29-1 to TRBJ2-5, with 7 bases fitting TRBD2. The V gene end was trimmed by 5 bases and the J gene end by 1 base; junction bases not matched to a gene: 19. Germline V gene lookup returns CDR1 SQVTM and CDR2 ANQGSEA. The CDR3 runs 18 residues. CDR3 sequence: CSVRDRYQGLPLQETQYF. The CDR3 DNA is TGCAGCGTTCGCGATCGATACCAGGGACTACCACTCCAAGAGACCCAGTACTTC.

This clonotype was found many times. The gene calls are TRBV20-1 and TRBJ1-4; TRBD1 agrees at 9 bases. Germline lookup yields CDR1 DFQATT and CDR2 SNEGSKA (reference sequence). This CDR3 region has 16 residues. Unmatched junction bases numbered 7, after V lost 5 bases and J lost 0 bases. CDR3 nucleotides: TGCAGTGCTGGACGGGACAGGGCTGCAACTAATGAAAAACTGTTTTTT. Translated, it gives CSAGRDRAATNEKLFF.

The chain couples TRBV2 to TRBJ2-2; D unclear. Deletions cut 4 bases from V and 3 bases from J, with 15 bases between. Germline V gene sequence: CDR1 SNHLY, CDR2 FYNNEI. The CDR3 is made up of 16 amino acids. Written as DNA, the CDR3 is TGTGCCAGCAGTGCCGCCGGCCAGAGGTACACCGGGGAGCTGTTTTTT. As protein: CASSAAGQRYTGELFF.

The chain joins TRBV7-6 to TRBJ1-6; 9 nucleotides agree with TRBD1. V shed 3 bases, J shed 7 bases, and the junction held 7 bases outside the gene matches. There are 16 residues in the CDR3. CDR1 SGHVS and CDR2 FNYEAQ come from the germline V gene. The CDR3 bases are TGTGCCAGCAGCTTGCTACAGGGGGCTTACAATTCACCCCTCCACTTT. This translates into CASSLLQGAYNSPLHF.